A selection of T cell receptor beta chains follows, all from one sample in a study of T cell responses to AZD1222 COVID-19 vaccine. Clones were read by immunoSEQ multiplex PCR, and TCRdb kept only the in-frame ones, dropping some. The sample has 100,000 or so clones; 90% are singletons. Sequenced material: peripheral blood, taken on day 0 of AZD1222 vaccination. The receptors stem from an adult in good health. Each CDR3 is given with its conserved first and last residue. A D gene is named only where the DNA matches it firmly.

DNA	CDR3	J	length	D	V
TGTGCCAGCAGAGGAGCGGGGGAAACCTACGAGCAGTACTTC	CASRGAGETYEQYF	TRBJ2-7	14	TRBD2	TRBV27
TGTGCCAGCAGGGCCACAGGGGTATATGAAAAACTGTTTTTT	CASRATGVYEKLFF	TRBJ1-4	14	TRBD1	TRBV6-5
TGTGCCAGCAGTGAAGTGGGGGCAGAGACCCAGTACTTC	CASSEVGAETQYF	TRBJ2-5	13	NA	TRBV6-1
TGTGCCAGCAGCTTAGAAGAGAGGGTTACTGAAGCTTTCTTT	CASSLEERVTEAFF	TRBJ1-1	14	NA	TRBV7-3
TGCGCCAGCAGCCAAGGAAGGACTAGCGGGGGGGCAGATACGCAGTATTTT	CASSQGRTSGGADTQYF	TRBJ2-3	17	TRBD2	TRBV4-1
TGTGCCAGCAGCTCTCTATTTTTAGCGGGGGCTAGCACAGATACGCAGTATTTT	CASSSLFLAGASTDTQYF	TRBJ2-3	18	TRBD2	TRBV7-9
TGTGCCACCAGCAGAGCAGGGGGAACGAACACTGAAGCTTTCTTT	CATSRAGGTNTEAFF	TRBJ1-1	15	TRBD1	TRBV15
TGTGCCAGCAGTTTATCGGGGACAGGGGACACTGAAGCTTTCTTT	CASSLSGTGDTEAFF	TRBJ1-1	15	TRBD1	TRBV28
TGTGCCTCTAGATCTTTAGGGCTCGAGCAGTACTTC	CASRSLGLEQYF	TRBJ2-7	12	NA	TRBV7-8
TGTGCCAGCAGTGATGGACGGACGCCCTACAATGAGCAGTTCTTC	CASSDGRTPYNEQFF	TRBJ2-1	15	NA	TRBV2
TGTGCCAGTAGTATAAGGAGGACAGGGGGAGAGACCCAGTACTTC	CASSIRRTGGETQYF	TRBJ2-5	15	TRBD1	TRBV19
TGTGCCAGTAGTATTACCAGGACAGTCACCAGGGGGTCACCCCTCCACTTT	CASSITRTVTRGSPLHF	TRBJ1-6	17	TRBD1	TRBV19
TGTGCCAGCAGCTCCTCCATGGGCCGACAGGGGTACACTGAAGCTTTCTTT	CASSSSMGRQGYTEAFF	TRBJ1-1	17	TRBD1	TRBV7-6
TGCAGCGTGGCGGACAGGATTGAAGCTTTCTTT	CSVADRIEAFF	TRBJ1-1	11	TRBD1	TRBV29-1
TGTGCCAGCAGCAAATACCCGGCAGGGGCGACGTACGAGCAGTACTTC	CASSKYPAGATYEQYF	TRBJ2-7	16	NA	TRBV7-9
TGTGCCAGCAGCGTAGAGGACAGGGTGCCTTCGGGGACAGATACGCAGTATTTT	CASSVEDRVPSGTDTQYF	TRBJ2-3	18	TRBD1	TRBV9
TGCGCCAGCAGCATCGCAGGGGAGACTGAAGCTTTCTTT	CASSIAGETEAFF	TRBJ1-1	13	NA	TRBV5-1
TGTGCCAGCAGCTTAGCTGCTAGCACAGATACGCAGTATTTT	CASSLAASTDTQYF	TRBJ2-3	14	NA	TRBV7-8
TGTGCCAGCAGCCGCACTGGACAGGGAAATTCACCCCTCCACTTT	CASSRTGQGNSPLHF	TRBJ1-6	15	TRBD1	TRBV3-1/TRBV3-2
TGTGCCAGCAGCTTATGGGGGGCAGGTGAGACCCAGTACTTC	CASSLWGAGETQYF	TRBJ2-5	14	NA	TRBV7-8
TGCGCCAGCAGCGACCACGGGGACACTGAAGCTTTCTTT	CASSDHGDTEAFF	TRBJ1-1	13	NA	TRBV5-1
TGTGCCAGCAGTTTAGCGGGGGACACAGATACGCAGTATTTT	CASSLAGDTDTQYF	TRBJ2-3	14	TRBD2	TRBV28
TGCAGTGCTCGTGTTGTGGGGGGCTACAATGAGCAGTTCTTC	CSARVVGGYNEQFF	TRBJ2-1	14	NA	TRBV20-1
TGTGCCAGCAGCCAATCCATGCGGGGGGGAGTAGATACGCAGTATTTT	CASSQSMRGGVDTQYF	TRBJ2-3	16	TRBD2	TRBV3-1/TRBV3-2
TGTGCCAGCAGCTTAGGGGGGGACACAAACACTGAAGCTTTCTTT	CASSLGGDTNTEAFF	TRBJ1-1	15	NA	TRBV7-9
TGCGCCAGCAGCCAAGATCCGACAGGGAAAAATGAAAAACTGTTTTTT	CASSQDPTGKNEKLFF	TRBJ1-4	16	TRBD1	TRBV4-1
TGTGCCAGTCGGGCGGTCGCGAACACCGGGGAGCTGTTTTTT	CASRAVANTGELFF	TRBJ2-2	14	NA	TRBV19
TGCAGCTACAGGGGGGGTGCAGATACGCAGTATTTT	CSYRGGADTQYF	TRBJ2-3	12	NA	TRBV29-1
TGTGCCAGCAGCTCCGACGGGTTTGACGAGCAGTACTTC	CASSSDGFDEQYF	TRBJ2-7	13	NA	TRBV5-5
TGTGCCAGCAGCGCGGACAGAGCGCACGAGCAGTACTTC	CASSADRAHEQYF	TRBJ2-7	13	NA	TRBV5-6
TGTGCCAGCAGCGTAGGACTAGCGGAGACCCAGTACTTC	CASSVGLAETQYF	TRBJ2-5	13	TRBD2	TRBV7-2
TGTGCCAGCAGCCGCGACAGGGTCGGTACAGATACGCAGTATTTT	CASSRDRVGTDTQYF	TRBJ2-3	15	TRBD1	TRBV7-3
TGTGCCAGCAGCTTAGGAGGGATAGGGACCTACAATGAGCAGTTCTTC	CASSLGGIGTYNEQFF	TRBJ2-1	16	NA	TRBV7-7